This T cell receptor beta chain was captured by sequencing in a study of vaccination effects on CD4 cells after COVID-19. Study-wide results and caveats: Clones that were induced by infection or by vaccine showed marked contraction late after vaccination.

Before any sequencing was done, the ViraFEST assay used viral peptide pools to expand antigen-specific CD4+ T cells. Following an approximately ten-day culture, CD4+ T cells were purified. Among the vaccine recipients, none had a prior SARS-CoV-2 infection, and nucleocapsid antibodies were negative. As concerns this clone: Antigen: not known.

Assay used: immunoSEQ multiplex PCR; TCRdb lists only in-frame clones, some missing. This table holds more than 20,000 clones, around 72% found once. V shed 5 bases and J shed 6 bases, with 23 bases lying between them. The CDR3 sequence is 16 residues long. CDR1 is SGHAT and CDR2 is FQNNGV in the germline V gene. The clonotype was recovered from a human donor who received a COVID-19 vaccine. This specimen was CD4+ T cells from PBMCs cultured with HCoV-NL63 spike peptides, taken before COVID-19 vaccination. V gene TRBV11-2 combines with J gene TRBJ2-7; no firm D call. The CDR3 DNA is TGTGCCAGCAGCGAGCGTCGCTTGACTCCCGCCCGCGAGCAGTACTTC. It yields the protein CASSERRLTPAREQYF.